One sample yielded the 26 T cell receptor beta chains listed below, sequenced in a study of CD8+ T cells in alopecia areata. RNA extraction and reverse transcription yielded cDNA as sequencing template. Repertoires were generated with immunoSEQ multiplex PCR, while TCRdb's copy carries only in-frame clones and drops some. The repertoire consists of under 150,000 clones, with about three fifths occurring once and the leading ten covering around 34%. Sample: CD8+ T cells sorted from blood. The origin of the receptors is a human donor in good health.

This clone showed up just a few times. At the DNA level, this CDR3 is encoded by other sequences in the same sample as well. The chain links TRBV7-9 to TRBJ2-7; D is undetermined. CDR1 SEHNR and CDR2 FQNEAQ come from the germline V gene (reference sequence). V lost 4 bases and J lost 7, with 8 bases in between. There are 11 residues in the CDR3. CDR3 DNA: TGTGCCAGCAGCTCCGTTGGTGAGCAGTACTTC. Translation: CASSSVGEQYF.

The rearrangement joins TRBV27 to TRBJ2-5; D is possibly TRBD1 (6 bases). Germline loops: CDR1 MNHEY, CDR2 SMNVEV (reference sequence). CDR3 length equals 13 residues. Trimming cost V 3 bases and J 5 bases, with 10 bases left between them. CDR3 in amino acids: CASSLGAYETQYF. As DNA, the CDR3 is TGTGCCAGCAGTTTGGGGGCATATGAGACCCAGTACTTC.

The V call is TRBV29-1, the J call TRBJ2-3; TRBD2 is a possible D gene (5 bases). The CDR3 is 13 residues long. Trimming left V 6 bases short and J 0 bases short, with 10 bases between. Germline assignment: CDR1 SQVTM and CDR2 ANQGSEA. Here the CDR3 DNA reads TGCAGCGTCGAAAGGACTAGCACAGATACGCAGTATTTT. This codes for CSVERTSTDTQYF.

This rearrangement joins TRBV7-2 to TRBJ2-1; TRBD2 might be the D (7 bases). The V and J ends lost 5 bases and 5 bases respectively, with 16 bases between them. The CDR3 is made up of 15 amino acids. CDR1 SGHTA and CDR2 FQGNSA come from the germline V gene. CDR3 coding DNA: TGTGCCAGCAGCGTCTGGGCGGGGGCCCACAATGAGCAGTTCTTC. Its translation is CASSVWAGAHNEQFF.

V usage is TRBV6-5 and J usage is TRBJ2-3; 8 positions agree with TRBD2. The V and J ends lost 4 bases and 3 bases, in that order; junction bases with no gene match: 9. Per germline, CDR1 MNHEY and CDR2 SVGAGI. This CDR3 is 16 amino acids long. The CDR3 protein is CASSSQREMLTDTQYF. The CDR3 coding sequence is TGTGCCAGCAGTTCGCAGCGGGAGATGTTGACAGATACGCAGTATTTT.

J is TRBJ2-1 and V is TRBV4-2; 10 nucleotides match TRBD1. CDR3 length: 15 amino acids. Trimming took 3 bases from V and 3 from J; bases not matched to a gene: 2. Looked up from germline, CDR1 is LGHNA and CDR2 is YNFKEQ. CDR3 loop: CASSQDRGIYNEQFF. The CDR3 DNA reads as TGTGCCAGCAGCCAGGACAGGGGGATCTACAATGAGCAGTTCTTC.

The chain couples TRBV5-6 to TRBJ2-7; weak D call: TRBD2 (5 bases). The CDR3 is 13 amino acids. The V end lost 0 bases, the J end lost 2 bases, and 6 bases lay between the germline ends. Germline V gene data show CDR1 as SGHDT and CDR2 as YYEEEE. The CDR3 nucleotides are TGTGCCAGCAGCTTGGAGACTACCTACGAGCAGTACTTC. This gives the protein CASSLETTYEQYF.

The rearrangement joins TRBV29-1 to TRBJ2-2; D call uncertain. Germline V gene lookup returns CDR1 SQVTM and CDR2 ANQGSEA. V gave up 7 bases and J gave up 0 bases, with 15 bases separating them. The length of the CDR3 is 15 residues. This CDR3 reads CSAERLNANTGELFF. The CDR3 bases are TGCAGCGCAGAAAGGTTGAACGCGAACACCGGGGAGCTGTTTTTT.

This chain connects TRBV18 to TRBJ2-5; the D is unclear. The germline V gene has CDR1 KGHSH and CDR2 LQKENI. Trimming took off 4 bases at V and 0 bases at J, with 6 bases between the two ends. The CDR3 totals 13 residues. CDR3 region: CASSLPYQETQYF. CDR3 coding DNA: TGTGCCAGCTCACTACCGTACCAAGAGACCCAGTACTTC.

This clone occurred a few times. This chain links TRBV4-2 with TRBJ2-7; 9 bases line up with TRBD2. This CDR3 spans 15 amino acids. The V gene's germline CDR1 is LGHNA and CDR2 YNFKEQ. V lost 0 bases, J lost 0 bases, and 0 bases stayed unmatched. The CDR3 sequence: CASSQDSGSSYEQYF. Here the CDR3 DNA reads TGTGCCAGCAGCCAAGATAGCGGGAGCTCCTACGAGCAGTACTTC.

This clone was counted only a few times. The chain recombines TRBV5-1 with TRBJ2-7; 8 bases map to TRBD2. Trimming took 0 bases from V and 5 from J; bases not matched to a gene: 7. The CDR3 totals 15 residues. Germline values: CDR1 SGHRS, CDR2 YFSETQ. The CDR3 spells CASSLEPSGLDEQYF. For the CDR3, the DNA is TGCGCCAGCAGCTTGGAACCTAGCGGGCTGGACGAGCAGTACTTC.

V usage is TRBV25-1 and J usage is TRBJ2-2, with D perhaps assigned TRBD1 or TRBD2 (5 bases each). The CDR3 is 14 amino acids. Germline values: CDR1 MGHDK, CDR2 SYGVNS. V shed 3 bases and J shed 0 bases, with 5 bases lying between them. CDR3: CASSEGANTGELFF. The CDR3 DNA reads as TGTGCCAGCAGTGAGGGGGCGAACACCGGGGAGCTGTTTTTT. The whole variable domain, remainder taken from reference TRBV25-1 and TRBJ2-2, is EADIYQTPRYLVIGTGKKITLECSQTMGHDKMYWYQQDPGMELHLIHYSYGVNSTEKGDLSSESTVSRIRTEHFPLTLESARPSHTSQYLCASSEGANTGELFFGEGSRLTVL.

The sample holds a few counts of this clone. V is TRBV6-7 and J is TRBJ1-2; D unresolved. TRBV6-7 is reported as an ORF; its role is uncertain. Between the trimmed V and J ends, which lost 0 bases and 5 bases, there was a span of 1 base. This CDR3 contains 11 residues. The CDR3 nucleotides are TGTGCCAGCAGTTACTCGTATGGCTACACCTTC. Translated, it gives CASSYSYGYTF.

This clone occurred a few times. V and J are TRBV25-1 and TRBJ2-5; 10 positions match TRBD2. V dropped 2 bases and J dropped 5; count of bases not matched to a gene: 5. Germline CDR1 MGHDK, CDR2 SYGVNS. There are 15 residues in the CDR3. The CDR3 is CASSEVLAGVETQYF. The CDR3 DNA reads as TGTGCCAGCAGTGAAGTTCTAGCGGGAGTCGAGACCCAGTACTTC.

The chain joins TRBV5-6 to TRBJ1-1; 7 bases match TRBD1. Germline V gives CDR1 SGHDT, CDR2 YYEEEE. V lost 4 bases, J lost 3 bases, and 6 bases stayed unmatched. The CDR3 sequence is 14 residues long. CDR3 residues: CASSVGRGHTEAFF. In DNA form, the CDR3 reads TGTGCCAGCAGCGTTGGGAGGGGGCACACTGAAGCTTTCTTT.

J is TRBJ1-1 and V is TRBV27; D is ambiguous. Germline CDR1 and CDR2: MNHEY and SMNVEV (reference sequence). There are 13 residues in the CDR3. V was cut by 4 bases and J by 4 bases, with 10 bases left in between. CDR3: CASSSGRGTEAFF. The CDR3 bases are TGTGCCAGCAGTTCAGGACGAGGCACTGAAGCTTTCTTT.

This clone showed up just a few times. This sample also contains other DNA sequences that code for the same CDR3. This chain connects TRBV27 to TRBJ2-3; no definite D call. The CDR3 is 12 amino acids. The V and J ends lost 2 bases and 6 bases respectively, with 6 bases between them. The germline CDR1 and CDR2 sequences are MNHEY and SMNVEV (reference sequence). The CDR3 nucleotides are TGTGCCAGCAGTTTAATGGGTGATACGCAGTATTTT. Protein sequence: CASSLMGDTQYF.

This sequence joins TRBV5-1 and TRBJ1-5; D perhaps matches TRBD1 (5 bases). V was clipped by 3 bases and J by 0 bases, with 16 bases between them. There are 17 residues in the CDR3. Germline loops: CDR1 SGHRS, CDR2 YFSETQ. The CDR3 region has the DNA TGCGCCAGCAGCTGGGGACCGGGTGATTATAGCAATCAGCCCCAGCATTTT. This gives the protein CASSWGPGDYSNQPQHF. Full variable domain (missing parts from reference TRBV5-1 and TRBJ1-5): KAGVTQTPRYLIKTRGQQVTLSCSPISGHRSVSWYQQTPGQGLQFLFEYFSETQRNKGNFPGRFSGRQFSNSRSEMNVSTLELGDSALYLCASSWGPGDYSNQPQHFGDGTRLSIL.

The V and J genes are TRBV6-1 and TRBJ1-5; D unclear. Germline values: CDR1 MNHNS, CDR2 SASEGT. The CDR3 spans 14 residues. V shed 1 base and J shed 4 bases, with 8 bases lying between them. In DNA, the CDR3 is TGTGCCAGCAGTGAAGGGCGCGGGAATCAGCCCCAGCATTTT. This gives the protein CASSEGRGNQPQHF.

The gene calls are TRBV4-1 and TRBJ1-5; TRBD1 aligns across 7 bases. The germline gives CDR1 MGHRA, CDR2 YSYEKL. Unmatched junction bases numbered 8, after V lost 1 base and J lost 2 bases. CDR3 length: 17 residues. CDR3 bases: TGCGCCAGCAGCCAAGCTCCCCTCGGACAGGGCAATCAGCCCCAGCATTTT. Encoded protein: CASSQAPLGQGNQPQHF.

This clone was counted once. The chain has TRBV6-5 and TRBJ2-7; D remains ambiguous. V was pared by 0 bases and J by 4 bases, with 7 bases between. Germline V gene data show CDR1 as MNHEY and CDR2 as SVGAGI. There are 13 residues in the CDR3. CDR3 protein: CASSYSSQYEQYF. The DNA of the CDR3 is TGTGCCAGCAGTTACTCGAGTCAGTACGAGCAGTACTTC.

V and J are TRBV20-1 and TRBJ1-2; D is uncertain. The CDR3 has 10 residues. Trimming left V 0 bases short and J 4 bases short, with 0 bases between. Germline V gives CDR1 DFQATT, CDR2 SNEGSKA (reference sequence). The chain's CDR3 is CSARDYGYTF. The CDR3 DNA follows: TGCAGTGCTAGAGACTATGGCTACACCTTC.

The chain has TRBV5-4 and TRBJ2-1; unclear D gene. Germline CDR1 and CDR2: SGHNT and YYREEE (reference sequence). The CDR3 has 14 residues. The V end was cut by 4 bases, the J end by 8 bases, with 16 bases between. The CDR3: CASSPRMNLDEQFF. In DNA, the CDR3 is TGTGCCAGCAGCCCCCGTATGAATCTCGATGAGCAGTTCTTC.

This chain joins TRBV25-1 and TRBJ1-1; D gene unclear. V was shortened by 6 bases and J by 0 bases, with 5 bases between the two germline ends. There are 12 residues in the CDR3. Per the germline V gene, CDR1 is MGHDK and CDR2 is SYGVNS. In DNA form, the CDR3 reads TGTGCCAGCAGCGAAATGAACACTGAAGCTTTCTTT. Amino acids: CASSEMNTEAFF.

This clone was found a few times. The J gene is TRBJ2-1, the V gene TRBV11-1; 9 bases map to TRBD1. V lost 3 bases and J lost 5; bases outside the gene matches: 5. Looked up from germline, CDR1 is SGHAT and CDR2 is FQDESV (reference sequence). CDR3 length equals 15 residues. The CDR3 nucleotides read TGTGCCAGCAGCTTCCGGGACAGGGTCCACAATGAGCAGTTCTTC. It encodes CASSFRDRVHNEQFF.

This clone turned up a few times. The chain joins TRBV19 to TRBJ2-7; D gene uncertain. CDR3 size: 13 residues. Looked up from germline, CDR1 is LNHDA and CDR2 is SQIVND (reference sequence). The V and J ends lost 8 bases and 3 bases respectively, with 14 bases between them. CDR3 sequence (DNA): TGTGCCAGTTCAGCTTTCAACAACTACGAGCAGTACTTC. This gives the protein CASSAFNNYEQYF.